The present T cell receptor beta chain was sequenced within a study of T cell responses to AZD1222 COVID-19 vaccine. General study points: It should be noted that donors were predominantly white British and more often female, and clonal diversity was possibly underestimated.

Germline CDR1 reads DFQATT; CDR2 reads SNEGSKA (reference sequence). This CDR3 region has 11 residues. Note on this clone: What it recognizes is unknown.

The data were produced by immunoSEQ multiplex PCR, yet TCRdb's version contains in-frame clones alone and is incomplete. The table records 90,000 to 150,000 clones, roughly 90% of them present only once. The V call is TRBV20-1, the J call TRBJ1-2, with TRBD1 identical over 8 bases. The input for sequencing was peripheral blood, taken on day 0 of AZD1222 vaccination. The TCR sequence derives from an adult in good health. CDR3 amino acids: CSTGQGQGYTF. In DNA, the CDR3 is TGCAGCACCGGACAGGGACAGGGCTACACCTTC.